This T cell receptor (beta chain) was sequenced in a study of blood T cell repertoires in COVID-19. This CDR3 spans 16 amino acids. The V gene's germline CDR1 is LGHNA and CDR2 YNFKEQ. The germline V and J ends were trimmed by 0 bases and 0 bases, with 12 bases remaining between them. Sequencing used immunoSEQ multiplex PCR; TCRdb keeps in-frame clones, though not all of them. The sample includes around 400,000 clones, 85% to 90% seen only once; the top ten take 1.7%. The sequenced sample was PBMCs or T cells enriched from blood (not recorded which). This chain joins TRBV4-2 and TRBJ2-7, with D possibly being TRBD2 (6 bases). The TCR sequence derives from a woman aged 25 to 39 who had recovered from COVID-19. In nucleotides, the CDR3 is TGTGCCAGCAGCCAAGATCGTGGCGGGATCTCCTACGAGCAGTACTTC. Residues: CASSQDRGGISYEQYF.